The sequence of this TCR beta chain was determined in a study of PD-L1 blockade in urothelial cancer. Study summary: Each patient had 0 to 3 earlier chemotherapy regimens.

Whole-study results and caveats: Enhanced expansion of tumor-associated blood clones at 3 weeks characterized durable-benefit patients.

Regarding time point: peripheral blood 6 weeks after treatment start. As to this clone: Its antigen is undetermined.

A spike-in of synthetic TCR analog templates was added to each PCR. Clones were read by immunoSEQ multiplex PCR, and TCRdb kept only the in-frame ones, dropping some. The table has 35,000 to 45,000 clones, more than 80% seen once. V shed 0 bases and J 2 bases; nucleotides not matched to a gene: 6. This CDR3 region has 16 residues. Germline loops: CDR1 SGHAT, CDR2 FQNNGV. Material: PBMCs, obtained around atezolizumab (anti-PD-L1) treatment. This sequence was found in a man in his 70s with urothelial cancer. The V gene is TRBV11-2, the J gene TRBJ2-7; 8 bases match TRBD2. CDR3 protein: CASSLDHAGGTYEQYF. The CDR3 DNA reads as TGTGCCAGCAGCTTAGATCACGCGGGGGGAACCTACGAGCAGTACTTC.